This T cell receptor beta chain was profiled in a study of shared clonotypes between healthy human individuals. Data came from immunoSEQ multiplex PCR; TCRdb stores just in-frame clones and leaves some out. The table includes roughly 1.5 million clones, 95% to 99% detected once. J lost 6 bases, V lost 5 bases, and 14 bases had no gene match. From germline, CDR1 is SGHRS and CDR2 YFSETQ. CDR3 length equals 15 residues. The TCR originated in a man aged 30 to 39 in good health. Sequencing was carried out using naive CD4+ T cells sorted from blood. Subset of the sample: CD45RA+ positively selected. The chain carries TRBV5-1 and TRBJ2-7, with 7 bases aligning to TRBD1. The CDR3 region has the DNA TGCGCCAGCAGTTTCAAGACAGGGTTGAACTCCGAGCAGTACTTC. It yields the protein CASSFKTGLNSEQYF.